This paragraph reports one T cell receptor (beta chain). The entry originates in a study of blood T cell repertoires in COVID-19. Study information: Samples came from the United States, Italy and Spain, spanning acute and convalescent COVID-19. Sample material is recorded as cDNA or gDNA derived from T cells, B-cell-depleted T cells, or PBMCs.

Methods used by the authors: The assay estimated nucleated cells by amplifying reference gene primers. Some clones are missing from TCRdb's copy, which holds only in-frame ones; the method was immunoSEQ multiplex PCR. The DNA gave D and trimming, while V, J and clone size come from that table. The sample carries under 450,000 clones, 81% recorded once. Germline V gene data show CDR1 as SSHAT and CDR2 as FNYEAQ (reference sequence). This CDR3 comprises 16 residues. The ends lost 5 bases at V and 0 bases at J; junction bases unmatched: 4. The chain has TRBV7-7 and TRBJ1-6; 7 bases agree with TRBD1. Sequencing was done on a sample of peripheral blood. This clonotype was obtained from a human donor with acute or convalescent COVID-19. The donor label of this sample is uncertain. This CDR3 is CASSTRQGSYNSPLHF. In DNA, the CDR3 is TGTGCCAGCAGCACCAGACAGGGCTCCTATAATTCACCCCTCCACTTT.